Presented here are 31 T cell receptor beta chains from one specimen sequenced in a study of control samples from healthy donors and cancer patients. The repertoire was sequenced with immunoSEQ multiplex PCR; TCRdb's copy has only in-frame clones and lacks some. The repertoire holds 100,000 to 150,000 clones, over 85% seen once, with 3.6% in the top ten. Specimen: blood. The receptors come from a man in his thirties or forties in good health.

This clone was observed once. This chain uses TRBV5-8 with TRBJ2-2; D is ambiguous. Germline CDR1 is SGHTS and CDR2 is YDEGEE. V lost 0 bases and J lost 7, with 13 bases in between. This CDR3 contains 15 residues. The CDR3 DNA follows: TGTGCCAGCAGCTTGGAAGGTAGAGGCCGCGGGGAGCTGTTTTTT. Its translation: CASSLEGRGRGELFF.

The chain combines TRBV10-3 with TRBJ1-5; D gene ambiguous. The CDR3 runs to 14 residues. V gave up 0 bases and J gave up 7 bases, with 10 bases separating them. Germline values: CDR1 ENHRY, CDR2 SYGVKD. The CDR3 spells CAISESGSRQPQHF. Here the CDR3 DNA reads TGTGCCATCAGTGAGTCGGGCAGCCGGCAGCCCCAGCATTTT.

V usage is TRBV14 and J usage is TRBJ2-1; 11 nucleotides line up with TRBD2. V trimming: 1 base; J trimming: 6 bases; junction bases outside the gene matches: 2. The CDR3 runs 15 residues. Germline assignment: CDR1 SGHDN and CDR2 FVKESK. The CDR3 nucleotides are TGTGCCAGCAGCCAAGTGACTAGCGGGGCCAATGAGCAGTTCTTC. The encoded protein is CASSQVTSGANEQFF.

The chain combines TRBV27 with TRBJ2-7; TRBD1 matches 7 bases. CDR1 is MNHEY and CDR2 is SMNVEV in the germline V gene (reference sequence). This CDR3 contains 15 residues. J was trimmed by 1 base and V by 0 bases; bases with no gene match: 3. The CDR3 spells CASSLSTGQSYEQYF. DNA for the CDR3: TGTGCCAGCAGTTTATCAACGGGACAGTCCTACGAGCAGTACTTC.

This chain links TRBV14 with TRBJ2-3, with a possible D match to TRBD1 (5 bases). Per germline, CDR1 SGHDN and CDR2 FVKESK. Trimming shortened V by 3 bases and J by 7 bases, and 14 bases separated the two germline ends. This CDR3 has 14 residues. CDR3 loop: CASSQEVYRNTQYF. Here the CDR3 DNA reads TGTGCCAGCAGCCAGGAAGTGTACAGGAATACGCAGTATTTT.

CDR3 in DNA: TGTGCCTGCCGGTTAGGGGGGAGCACAGATACGCAGTATTTT. It yields the protein CACRLGGSTDTQYF. The rearrangement joins TRBV30 to TRBJ2-3; D may correspond to TRBD1 or TRBD2 (6 bases each). V was trimmed by 6 bases and J by 0 bases, leaving 13 bases between them. CDR1 and CDR2 (germline): GTSNPN, SVGIG (reference sequence). This CDR3 is built from 14 residues.

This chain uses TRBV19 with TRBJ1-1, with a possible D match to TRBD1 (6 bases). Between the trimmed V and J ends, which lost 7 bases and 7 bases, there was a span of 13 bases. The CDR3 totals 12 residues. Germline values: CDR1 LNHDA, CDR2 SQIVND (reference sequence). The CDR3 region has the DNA TGTGCCAGTACCCACGGGGGCAATGAAGCTTTCTTT. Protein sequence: CASTHGGNEAFF.

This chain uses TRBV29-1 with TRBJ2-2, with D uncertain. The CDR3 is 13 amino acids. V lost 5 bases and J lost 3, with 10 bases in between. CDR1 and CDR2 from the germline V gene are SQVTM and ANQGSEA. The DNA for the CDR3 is TGCAGCGTTTCACAAGATTACACCGGGGAGCTGTTTTTT. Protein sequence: CSVSQDYTGELFF.

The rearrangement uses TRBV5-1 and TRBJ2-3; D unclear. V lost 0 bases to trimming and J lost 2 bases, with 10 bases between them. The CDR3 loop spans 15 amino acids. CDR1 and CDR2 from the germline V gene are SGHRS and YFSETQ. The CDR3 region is CASSLAAQPTDTQYF. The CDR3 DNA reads TGCGCCAGCAGCTTGGCGGCACAGCCCACAGATACGCAGTATTTT.

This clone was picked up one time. Written as DNA, the CDR3 is TGTGCCAGCAGTGAATATGCTAGCGGGGGCTACAATGAGCAGTTCTTC. This encodes CASSEYASGGYNEQFF. This chain uses TRBV6-1 with TRBJ2-1; 10 bases line up with TRBD2. This CDR3 spans 16 amino acids. With V trimmed by 2 bases and J by 3 bases, 4 bases remained unmatched. CDR1 MNHNS and CDR2 SASEGT come from the germline V gene.

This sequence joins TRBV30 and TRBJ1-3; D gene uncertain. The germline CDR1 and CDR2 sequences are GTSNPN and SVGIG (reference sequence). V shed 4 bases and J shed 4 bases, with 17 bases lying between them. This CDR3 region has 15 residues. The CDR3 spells CAWKVAAPRGNTIYF. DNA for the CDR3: TGTGCCTGGAAGGTTGCGGCTCCAAGGGGAAACACCATATATTTT.

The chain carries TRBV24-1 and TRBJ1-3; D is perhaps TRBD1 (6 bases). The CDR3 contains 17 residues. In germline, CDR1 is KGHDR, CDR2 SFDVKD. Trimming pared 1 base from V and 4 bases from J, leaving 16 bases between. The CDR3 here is CATSDFTGSDGGNTIYF. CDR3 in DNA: TGTGCCACCAGTGATTTTACAGGGAGTGATGGGGGAAACACCATATATTTT.

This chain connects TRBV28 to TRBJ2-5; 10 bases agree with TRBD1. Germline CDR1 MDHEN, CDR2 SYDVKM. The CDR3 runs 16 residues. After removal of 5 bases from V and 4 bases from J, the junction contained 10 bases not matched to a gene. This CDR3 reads CASSPTGTGARETQYF. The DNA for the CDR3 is TGTGCCAGCAGTCCGACCGGGACAGGGGCCAGAGAGACCCAGTACTTC.

The CDR3 reads CASSETANTGELFF. The DNA of the CDR3 is TGCGCCAGCAGCGAGACGGCGAACACCGGGGAGCTGTTTTTT. J is TRBJ2-2 and V is TRBV10-2; D gene unclear. In germline, CDR1 is WSHSY, CDR2 SAAADI. With 6 bases removed from V and 0 bases from J, the gap between germline ends came to 8 bases. CDR3 length: 14 residues.

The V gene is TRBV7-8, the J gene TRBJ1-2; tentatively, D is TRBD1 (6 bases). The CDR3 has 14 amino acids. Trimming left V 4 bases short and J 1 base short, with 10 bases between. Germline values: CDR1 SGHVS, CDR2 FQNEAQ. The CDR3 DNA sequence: TGTGCCAGCAGCTCTTCGGACAGTAACTATGGCTACACCTTC. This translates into CASSSSDSNYGYTF.

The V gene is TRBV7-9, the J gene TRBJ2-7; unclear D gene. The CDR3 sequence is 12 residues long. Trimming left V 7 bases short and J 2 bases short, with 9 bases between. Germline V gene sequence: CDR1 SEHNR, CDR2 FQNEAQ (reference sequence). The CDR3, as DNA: TGTGCCAGCACCAGTAACACCTACGAGCAGTACTTC. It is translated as CASTSNTYEQYF.

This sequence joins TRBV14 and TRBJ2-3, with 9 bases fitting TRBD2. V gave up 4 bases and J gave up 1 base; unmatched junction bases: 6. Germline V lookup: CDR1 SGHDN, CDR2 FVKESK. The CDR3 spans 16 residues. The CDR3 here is CASSPRGLARTDTQYF. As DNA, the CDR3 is TGTGCCAGCAGCCCGCGGGGACTAGCCCGCACAGATACGCAGTATTTT.

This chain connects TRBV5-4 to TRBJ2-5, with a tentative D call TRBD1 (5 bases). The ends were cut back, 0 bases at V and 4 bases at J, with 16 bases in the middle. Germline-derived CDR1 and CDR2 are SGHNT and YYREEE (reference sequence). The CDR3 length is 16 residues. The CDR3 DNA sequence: TGTGCCAGCAGCTTGGTATTAAGGGGTTCGGGAGAGACCCAGTACTTC. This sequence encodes CASSLVLRGSGETQYF. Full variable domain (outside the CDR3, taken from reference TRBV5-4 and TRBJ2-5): ETGVTQSPTHLIKTRGQQVTLRCSSQSGHNTVSWYQQALGQGPQFIFQYYREEENGRGNFPPRFSGLQFPNYSSELNVNALELDDSALYLCASSLVLRGSGETQYFGPGTRLLVL.

The CDR3 spells CASSPGWARGEKLFF. In DNA form, the CDR3 reads TGTGCCAGCAGCCCGGGTTGGGCCCGCGGGGAAAAACTGTTTTTT. The chain carries TRBV14 and TRBJ1-4, with unresolved D. V was clipped by 4 bases and J by 8 bases, with 17 bases between them. The CDR3 consists of 15 residues. Germline CDR1 SGHDN, CDR2 FVKESK.

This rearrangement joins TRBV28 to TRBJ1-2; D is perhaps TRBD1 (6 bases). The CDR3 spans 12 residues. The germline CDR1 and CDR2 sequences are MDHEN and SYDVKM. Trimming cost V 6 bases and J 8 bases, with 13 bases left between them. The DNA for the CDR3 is TGTGCCAGCAGGCTAACAGGGCGGGGCTACACCTTC. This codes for CASRLTGRGYTF.

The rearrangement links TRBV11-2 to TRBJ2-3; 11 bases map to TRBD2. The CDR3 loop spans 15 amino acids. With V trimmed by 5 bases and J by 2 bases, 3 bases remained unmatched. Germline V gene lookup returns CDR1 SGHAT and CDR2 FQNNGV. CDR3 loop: CASSPLAGATDTQYF. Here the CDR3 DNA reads TGTGCCAGCAGCCCACTAGCGGGGGCCACAGATACGCAGTATTTT.

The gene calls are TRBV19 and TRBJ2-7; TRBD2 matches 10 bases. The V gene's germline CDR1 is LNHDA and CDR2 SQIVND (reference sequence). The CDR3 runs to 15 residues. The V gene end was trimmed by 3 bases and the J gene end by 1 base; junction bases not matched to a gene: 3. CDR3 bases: TGTGCCAGTAGTATGCTAGCGGGGGAGTCCTACGAGCAGTACTTC. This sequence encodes CASSMLAGESYEQYF. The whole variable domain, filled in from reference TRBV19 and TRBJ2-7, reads DGGITQSPKYLFRKEGQNVTLSCEQNLNHDAMYWYRQDPGQGLRLIYYSQIVNDFQKGDIAEGYSVSREKKESFPLTVTSAQKNPTAFYLCASSMLAGESYEQYFGPGTRLTVT.

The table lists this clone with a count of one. The CDR3 sequence: CASSLGQHYEQYF. CDR3 DNA: TGCGCCAGCAGCCTAGGACAGCACTACGAGCAGTACTTC. This chain uses TRBV5-1 with TRBJ2-7; perhaps TRBD1 as D (6 bases). The CDR3 length is 13 residues. Per the germline V gene, CDR1 is SGHRS and CDR2 is YFSETQ. Trimming stripped 4 bases from V and 3 bases from J, with 11 bases between.

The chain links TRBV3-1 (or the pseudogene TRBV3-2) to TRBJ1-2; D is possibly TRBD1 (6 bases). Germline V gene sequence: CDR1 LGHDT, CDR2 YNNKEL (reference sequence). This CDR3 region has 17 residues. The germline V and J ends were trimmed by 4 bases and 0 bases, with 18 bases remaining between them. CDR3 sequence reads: CASSPRLLDSTNYGYTF. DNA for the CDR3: TGTGCCAGCAGCCCCCGACTCCTGGACAGTACTAACTATGGCTACACCTTC.

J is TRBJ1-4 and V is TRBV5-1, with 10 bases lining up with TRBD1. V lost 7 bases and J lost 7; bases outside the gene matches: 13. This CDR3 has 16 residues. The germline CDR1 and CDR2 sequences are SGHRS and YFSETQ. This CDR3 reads CASGPTGGFDTEKLFF. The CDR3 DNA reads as TGCGCCAGCGGACCGACAGGGGGCTTTGACACTGAAAAACTGTTTTTT.

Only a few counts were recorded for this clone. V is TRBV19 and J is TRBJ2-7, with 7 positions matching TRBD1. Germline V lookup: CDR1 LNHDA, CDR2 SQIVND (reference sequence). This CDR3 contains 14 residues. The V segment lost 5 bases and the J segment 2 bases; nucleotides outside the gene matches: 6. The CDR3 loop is CASSQGQEPYEQYF. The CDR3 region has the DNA TGTGCCAGTAGTCAAGGACAGGAGCCCTACGAGCAGTACTTC. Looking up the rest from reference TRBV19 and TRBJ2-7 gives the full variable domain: DGGITQSPKYLFRKEGQNVTLSCEQNLNHDAMYWYRQDPGQGLRLIYYSQIVNDFQKGDIAEGYSVSREKKESFPLTVTSAQKNPTAFYLCASSQGQEPYEQYFGPGTRLTVT.

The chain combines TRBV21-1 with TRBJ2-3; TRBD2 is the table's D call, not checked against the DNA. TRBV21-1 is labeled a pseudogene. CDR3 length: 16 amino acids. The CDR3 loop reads CASSKSKGLRGDTQYF. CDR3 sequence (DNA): TGTGCCAGCAGCAAATCAAAGGGACTGAGGGGAGATACGCAGTATTTT.

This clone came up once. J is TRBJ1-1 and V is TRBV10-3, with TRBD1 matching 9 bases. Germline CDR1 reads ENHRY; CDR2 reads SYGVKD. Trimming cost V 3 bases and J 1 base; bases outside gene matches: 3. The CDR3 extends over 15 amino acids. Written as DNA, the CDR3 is TGTGCCATCAGTGATAGGGGACAGGGGAACACTGAAGCTTTCTTT. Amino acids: CAISDRGQGNTEAFF.

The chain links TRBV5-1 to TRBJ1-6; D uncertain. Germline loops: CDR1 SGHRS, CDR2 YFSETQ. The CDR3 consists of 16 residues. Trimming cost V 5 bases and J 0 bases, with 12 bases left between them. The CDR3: CASSGTASSYNSPLHF. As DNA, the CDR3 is TGCGCCAGCAGTGGTACGGCGAGCTCCTATAATTCACCCCTCCACTTT.

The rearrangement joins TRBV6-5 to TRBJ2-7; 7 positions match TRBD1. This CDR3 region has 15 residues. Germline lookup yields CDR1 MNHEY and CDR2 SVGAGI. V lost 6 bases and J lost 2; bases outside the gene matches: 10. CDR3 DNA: TGTGCCAGCAGCCGGCGGAAGGGGGCCCCCTACGAGCAGTACTTC. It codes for CASSRRKGAPYEQYF.

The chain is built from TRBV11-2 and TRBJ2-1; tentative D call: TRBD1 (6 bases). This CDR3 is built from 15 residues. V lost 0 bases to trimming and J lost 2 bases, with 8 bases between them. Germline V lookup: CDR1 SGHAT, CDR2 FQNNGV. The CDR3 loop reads CASSLDRGTYNEQFF. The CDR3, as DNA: TGTGCCAGCAGCTTAGATAGGGGGACCTACAATGAGCAGTTCTTC.